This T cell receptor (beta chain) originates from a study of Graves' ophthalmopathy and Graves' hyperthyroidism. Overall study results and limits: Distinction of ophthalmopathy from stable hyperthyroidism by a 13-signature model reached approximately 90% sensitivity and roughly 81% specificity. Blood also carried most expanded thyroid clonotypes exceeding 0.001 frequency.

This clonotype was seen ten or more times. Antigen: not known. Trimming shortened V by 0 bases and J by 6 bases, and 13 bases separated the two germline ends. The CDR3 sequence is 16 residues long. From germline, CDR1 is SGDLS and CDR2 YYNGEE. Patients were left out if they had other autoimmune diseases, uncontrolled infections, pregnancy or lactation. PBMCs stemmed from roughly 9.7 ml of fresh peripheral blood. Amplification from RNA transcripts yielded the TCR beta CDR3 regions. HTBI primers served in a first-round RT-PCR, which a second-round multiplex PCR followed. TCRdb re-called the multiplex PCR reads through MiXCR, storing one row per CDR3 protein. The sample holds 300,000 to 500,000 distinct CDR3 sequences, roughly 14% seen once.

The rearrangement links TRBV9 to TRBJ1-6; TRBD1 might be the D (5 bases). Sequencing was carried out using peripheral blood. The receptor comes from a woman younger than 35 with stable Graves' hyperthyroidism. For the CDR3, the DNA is TGTGCCAGCAGCGTAGCCGGGGACCTGCTTAATTCACCCCTCCACTTT. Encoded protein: CASSVAGDLLNSPLHF.